Each of the 15 T cell receptor beta chains below was sequenced from the same sample in a study of blood T cell repertoires in COVID-19. Measured with immunoSEQ multiplex PCR; TCRdb has only the in-frame clones, and not every one. Of 350,000 to 400,000 clones listed, 90% were seen once; the top ten hold approximately 6.2%. The material sequenced was peripheral blood. Receptors originate from a man younger than 35 with active or convalescent COVID-19.

This CDR3 reads CASSYNAGAKTDTQYF. The CDR3 bases are TGTGCCAGCAGTTACAACGCGGGGGCCAAGACAGATACGCAGTATTTT. J is TRBJ2-3 and V is TRBV6-5, with D possibly TRBD2 on 7 matching bases. Trimming cost V 2 bases and J 3 bases, with 15 bases left between them. Germline V gene data show CDR1 as MNHEY and CDR2 as SVGAGI. CDR3 length: 16 amino acids.

The gene calls are TRBV7-3 and TRBJ2-1; the match to TRBD2 covers 7 bases. CDR1 and CDR2 (germline): SGHTA, FQGTGA. Trimming took 2 bases from V and 5 from J; bases not matched to a gene: 3. CDR3 length: 14 amino acids. The CDR3 sequence: CASSLRGSDNEQFF. The CDR3 nucleotides read TGTGCCAGCAGCTTACGCGGGAGCGACAATGAGCAGTTCTTC.

The gene calls are TRBV3-1 (or the pseudogene TRBV3-2) and TRBJ1-4, with 12 bases aligning to TRBD1. The CDR3 extends over 15 amino acids. Germline CDR1 LGHDT, CDR2 YNNKEL (reference sequence). Trimming removed 4 bases from V and 11 bases from J; junction bases left unmatched: 8. CDR3 protein: CASSPGTGGGEKLFF. Written as DNA, the CDR3 is TGTGCCAGCAGCCCGGGGACAGGGGGCGGAGAGAAACTGTTTTTT.

This chain connects TRBV18 to TRBJ1-1; 8 bases line up with TRBD1. CDR1 is KGHSH, CDR2 LQKENI, per germline. V was clipped by 1 base and J by 1 base; unmatched bases: 2. The CDR3 loop spans 15 amino acids. The CDR3 is CASSPLGQGNTEAFF. CDR3 in DNA: TGTGCCAGCTCACCACTAGGACAGGGGAACACTGAAGCTTTCTTT.

Remarks on this clone: One end of the junction fails to match germline, which may point to a read error. The CDR3 sequence is CASSRGTTGVF. DNA of the CDR3: TGTGCCAGCAGCCGCGGGACGACGGGGGTCTTC. The V call is TRBV7-9, the J call TRBJ2-1, with D tentatively TRBD2 (6 bases). This CDR3 contains 11 residues. CDR1 is SEHNR and CDR2 is FQNEAQ in the germline V gene (reference sequence).

The J gene is TRBJ1-6, the V gene TRBV7-2; tentative D call: TRBD1 (5 bases). The CDR3 sequence is 15 residues long. Trimming stripped 5 bases from V and 8 bases from J, with 16 bases between. Germline V gives CDR1 SGHTA, CDR2 FQGNSA. The CDR3 reads CASSLEGVFYSPLHF. As DNA, the CDR3 is TGTGCCAGCAGCCTGGAAGGGGTATTCTATTCACCCCTCCACTTT.

As DNA, the CDR3 is TGTGCCAGTAGTACCAGACAGGGGAGAGGCTATGGCTACACCTTC. Its protein product is CASSTRQGRGYGYTF. The chain joins TRBV19 to TRBJ1-2, with 8 bases that match TRBD1. Per the germline V gene, CDR1 is LNHDA and CDR2 is SQIVND (reference sequence). Losses at the gene ends were 4 bases for V and 4 bases for J; bases not matched to a gene: 8. The CDR3 contains 15 residues.

The chain links TRBV5-5 to TRBJ2-2; no reliable D call. Germline CDR1 SGHKS, CDR2 YYEKEE (reference sequence). Trimming took 0 bases from V and 4 from J, leaving 4 bases between them. CDR3 length: 13 amino acids. CDR3 coding DNA: TGTGCCAGCAGCTTGGGTCGCACCGGGGAGCTGTTTTTT. Translating gives CASSLGRTGELFF.

The chain carries TRBV2 and TRBJ2-7, with TRBD1 as a possible D gene (6 bases). Trimming removed 4 bases from V and 2 bases from J, with 12 bases in between. The V gene's germline CDR1 is SNHLY and CDR2 FYNNEI. The length of the CDR3 is 14 residues. CDR3 bases: TGTGCCAGCAGTGGTGACAGGCCCACCTACGAGCAGTACTTC. This sequence encodes CASSGDRPTYEQYF.

V is TRBV27 and J is TRBJ1-1, with unresolved D. This CDR3 has 14 residues. Germline V gene sequence: CDR1 MNHEY, CDR2 SMNVEV (reference sequence). The ends were cut back, 6 bases at V and 4 bases at J, with 15 bases in the middle. The CDR3 loop reads CASRTIPTGTEAFF. As DNA, the CDR3 is TGTGCCAGCAGAACTATACCCACGGGCACTGAAGCTTTCTTT.

The genes are TRBV4-1 and TRBJ2-7; TRBD1 matches 11 bases. The CDR3 extends over 17 amino acids. Germline V CDR1 and CDR2: MGHRA, YSYEKL. The V gene end was trimmed by 2 bases and the J gene end by 2 bases; junction bases not matched to a gene: 8. This chain's CDR3 is CASSQKPRGQGAYEQYF. CDR3 DNA sequence: TGCGCCAGCAGCCAAAAACCGAGGGGACAGGGGGCCTACGAGCAGTACTTC.

The rearrangement uses TRBV12-3 or TRBV12-4 and TRBJ2-3; 7 positions agree with TRBD2. The CDR3 length is 12 residues. After removal of 3 bases from V and 6 bases from J, the junction contained 0 bases not matched to a gene. The DNA for the CDR3 is TGTGCCAGCAGTTTGCGGGGGGATACGCAGTATTTT. Its protein product is CASSLRGDTQYF.

This clone was seen just once. The chain links TRBV7-9 to TRBJ1-2; 9 nucleotides agree with TRBD1. Trimming at V came to 7 bases and at J to 2 bases, leaving 14 bases not matched to a gene. Germline V gene lookup returns CDR1 SEHNR and CDR2 FQNEAQ (reference sequence). The CDR3 consists of 17 residues. The CDR3 loop is CASNDGTGIGSNYGYTF. The CDR3, as DNA: TGTGCCAGCAACGACGGGACAGGGATTGGCTCCAACTATGGCTACACCTTC.

The rearrangement links TRBV27 to TRBJ1-5; possibly TRBD1 for D (5 bases). V was pared by 6 bases and J by 6 bases, with 9 bases between. The CDR3 has 12 amino acids. Germline V gene lookup returns CDR1 MNHEY and CDR2 SMNVEV (reference sequence). As DNA, the CDR3 is TGTGCCAGCAGCCGGGGGGGTCAGCCCCAGCATTTT. This translates into CASSRGGQPQHF.

The CDR3 bases are TGTGCCACCAGTTCCGGTTCGGGGAGGTACTATGGCTACACCTTC. Its translation is CATSSGSGRYYGYTF. The chain couples TRBV24-1 to TRBJ1-2; D uncertain. Germline CDR1 and CDR2: KGHDR and SFDVKD. V was pared by 6 bases and J by 3 bases, with 16 bases between. The CDR3 is 15 residues long.